The 22 T cell receptor beta chains listed next were all sequenced from one sample in a study of T cell responses to AZD1222 COVID-19 vaccine. Method: immunoSEQ multiplex PCR; TCRdb's copy keeps in-frame clones and lacks some. Of roughly 120,000 clones listed, over 80% are singletons. Sample: peripheral blood, taken on day 0 of AZD1222 vaccination. All receptors derive from an adult in good health.

This rearrangement joins TRBV19 to TRBJ2-2; D is unresolved. The germline CDR1 and CDR2 sequences are LNHDA and SQIVND (reference sequence). CDR3 length equals 16 residues. V lost 1 base, J lost 0 bases, and 9 bases lay in between. CDR3 protein: CASSIGGVTNTGELFF. In DNA, the CDR3 is TGTGCCAGTAGTATAGGTGGGGTCACGAACACCGGGGAGCTGTTTTTT.

The chain has TRBV6-2 or TRBV6-3 and TRBJ1-2; 9 nucleotides agree with TRBD1. Germline values: CDR1 MNHEY, CDR2 SVGEGT. The CDR3 has 15 residues. V lost 5 bases and J lost 2; bases outside the gene matches: 6. The CDR3 spells CASSTPGQGNYGYTF. CDR3 nucleotides: TGTGCCAGCAGTACTCCGGGACAGGGAAACTATGGCTACACCTTC.

This chain links TRBV18 with TRBJ1-3; 12 bases agree with TRBD1. With 4 bases clipped from V and 2 bases from J, the junction kept 9 bases outside the gene matches. Germline V gene lookup returns CDR1 KGHSH and CDR2 LQKENI. The CDR3 contains 18 residues. Written as DNA, the CDR3 is TGTGCCAGCTCACTGGGACAGGGGGCGCGAAGCCCTGGAAACACCATATATTTT. This gives the protein CASSLGQGARSPGNTIYF.

The CDR3 protein is CASSYSTAYGYTF. For the CDR3, the DNA is TGTGCCAGCAGTTACTCGACAGCCTATGGCTACACCTTC. The chain uses TRBV6-2 or TRBV6-3 and TRBJ1-2, with TRBD1 as a possible D gene (5 bases). Trimming pared 0 bases from V and 4 bases from J, leaving 6 bases between. The CDR3 length is 13 residues. The germline V gene encodes CDR1 MNHEY and CDR2 SVGEGT.

The chain is built from TRBV9 and TRBJ2-7, with D unclear. CDR3 length: 15 residues. Trimming shortened V by 1 base and J by 0 bases, and 11 bases separated the two germline ends. CDR1 is SGDLS and CDR2 is YYNGEE in the germline V gene. The CDR3 DNA follows: TGTGCCAGCAGCGTAAATCAGGATAACTCCTACGAGCAGTACTTC. This sequence encodes CASSVNQDNSYEQYF.

The chain recombines TRBV7-8 with TRBJ2-5, with a weak D call TRBD1 (6 bases). With 4 bases removed from V and 5 bases from J, the gap between germline ends came to 14 bases. CDR1 is SGHVS, CDR2 FQNEAQ, per germline. The CDR3 totals 14 residues. The CDR3 DNA sequence: TGTGCCAGCAGCTCCCTACAGGGTTGGGAGACCCAGTACTTC. This codes for CASSSLQGWETQYF.

The genes are TRBV12-2 and TRBJ2-2; whether TRBD2, the table's D call, matches the DNA was not checked. TRBV12-2 is a pseudogene locus. The CDR3 covers 18 residues. The CDR3 DNA reads TGTGCAAGTCGCTTATCAGCTCAGCGCCACGCGAACACCGGGGAGCTGTTTTTT. Translating it yields CASRLSAQRHANTGELFF.

The chain links TRBV6-2 or TRBV6-3 to TRBJ2-3; 7 bases line up with TRBD2. Germline CDR1 reads MNHEY; CDR2 reads SVGEGT. The CDR3 runs 13 residues. The junction had 5 bases not matched to a gene; V was cut back by 6 bases and J by 5 bases. CDR3 amino acids: CASSEGEGDTQYF. In nucleotides, the CDR3 is TGTGCCAGCAGCGAAGGGGAGGGAGATACGCAGTATTTT.

The chain combines TRBV6-5 with TRBJ1-3, with D uncertain. The CDR3 spans 16 residues. Germline values: CDR1 MNHEY, CDR2 SVGAGI. Between the trimmed V and J ends, which lost 1 base and 1 base, there was a span of 11 bases. Written as DNA, the CDR3 is TGTGCCAGCAGTTACTTGGAGGGATTATCTGGAAACACCATATATTTT. Protein: CASSYLEGLSGNTIYF.

V gene TRBV5-6 combines with J gene TRBJ1-5; D is unclear. V was clipped by 1 base and J by 0 bases, with 11 bases between them. There are 16 residues in the CDR3. The germline gives CDR1 SGHDT, CDR2 YYEEEE. DNA of the CDR3: TGTGCCAGCAGCTTGTATTCTCCCTCTAGCAATCAGCCCCAGCATTTT. Encoded protein: CASSLYSPSSNQPQHF.

The genes are TRBV7-9 and TRBJ1-4, with D possibly matching TRBD1 (5 bases). The length of the CDR3 is 13 residues. V was cut by 5 bases and J by 7 bases, with 11 bases left in between. Looked up from germline, CDR1 is SEHNR and CDR2 is FQNEAQ (reference sequence). The CDR3 DNA reads as TGTGCCAGCAGCCCAGGGTTCGGTGAAAAACTGTTTTTT. Amino acid sequence: CASSPGFGEKLFF.

The chain combines TRBV18 with TRBJ1-1; D may be TRBD1 (5 bases). Germline lookup yields CDR1 KGHSH and CDR2 LQKENI. CDR3 length: 13 amino acids. Trimming cost V 3 bases and J 3 bases, with 8 bases left between them. The CDR3 DNA is TGTGCCAGCTCACCGGGGCTGGACACTGAAGCTTTCTTT. Translation: CASSPGLDTEAFF.

This clone came up a few times. The CDR3 sequence: CASSSGSFGYEQYF. CDR3 DNA sequence: TGCGCCAGCAGCTCAGGGAGTTTCGGCTACGAGCAGTACTTC. The chain couples TRBV5-1 to TRBJ2-7, with D perhaps TRBD1 or TRBD2 (5 bases each). This CDR3 comprises 14 residues. Trimming removed 3 bases at V and 3 bases at J, with 13 bases between. Germline CDR1 and CDR2: SGHRS and YFSETQ.

This chain connects TRBV27 to TRBJ2-6, with D hard to call. V was clipped by 4 bases and J by 1 base, with 11 bases between them. Germline assignment: CDR1 MNHEY and CDR2 SMNVEV (reference sequence). This CDR3 is built from 16 residues. The DNA of the CDR3 is TGTGCCAGCAGTTGGCTCGAGGCTTCTGGGGCCAACGTCCTGACTTTC. Amino acids: CASSWLEASGANVLTF.

This chain uses TRBV5-1 with TRBJ1-1; no definite D call. The CDR3 totals 14 residues. Trimming took 0 bases from V and 0 from J, leaving 6 bases between them. The germline V gene encodes CDR1 SGHRS and CDR2 YFSETQ. The CDR3 sequence: CASSLEVMNTEAFF. For the CDR3, the DNA is TGCGCCAGCAGCTTGGAGGTAATGAACACTGAAGCTTTCTTT.

The J gene is TRBJ1-1, the V gene TRBV28; D gene ambiguous. Between the trimmed V and J ends, which lost 3 bases and 4 bases, there was a span of 9 bases. The germline V gene encodes CDR1 MDHEN and CDR2 SYDVKM. The CDR3 has 13 amino acids. CDR3 nucleotides: TGTGCCAGCAGTTTGTTGGGAGCCACTGAAGCTTTCTTT. The encoded protein is CASSLLGATEAFF.

There are a few counts of this clone. J is TRBJ2-2 and V is TRBV7-8, with D possibly matching TRBD1 (6 bases). Germline V lookup: CDR1 SGHVS, CDR2 FQNEAQ. Trimming left V 5 bases short and J 4 bases short, with 8 bases between. The length of the CDR3 is 13 residues. CDR3 in amino acids: CASSGRGTGELFF. CDR3 in DNA: TGTGCCAGCAGCGGCAGGGGCACCGGGGAGCTGTTTTTT.

The chain recombines TRBV6-5 with TRBJ1-3, with no clear D. CDR1 and CDR2 from the germline V gene are MNHEY and SVGAGI. CDR3 length equals 15 residues. The V and J ends lost 2 bases and 3 bases respectively, with 11 bases between them. The CDR3 here is CASSYRTEIGNTIYF. For the CDR3, the DNA is TGTGCCAGCAGTTACAGAACTGAGATTGGAAACACCATATATTTT.

This chain uses TRBV6-5 with TRBJ2-7, with D maybe TRBD1 (5 bases). V shed 0 bases and J shed 0 bases, with 9 bases lying between them. The germline V gene encodes CDR1 MNHEY and CDR2 SVGAGI. The CDR3 length is 15 residues. The CDR3 bases are TGTGCCAGCAGTTACTCGCAGGGCCTCTCCTACGAGCAGTACTTC. Protein: CASSYSQGLSYEQYF.

The gene calls are TRBV18 and TRBJ2-7; the D gene is possibly TRBD1 (6 bases). With 0 bases removed from V and 0 bases from J, the gap between germline ends came to 12 bases. The CDR3 has 16 amino acids. The germline CDR1 and CDR2 sequences are KGHSH and LQKENI. The CDR3 loop is CASSPPVAGDSYEQYF. Written as DNA, the CDR3 is TGTGCCAGCTCACCACCCGTCGCAGGGGACTCCTACGAGCAGTACTTC.

This clone was detected only a few times. The chain carries TRBV7-2 and TRBJ2-4; TRBD1 agrees at 8 bases. CDR3 size: 13 residues. CDR1 SGHTA and CDR2 FQGNSA come from the germline V gene. V lost 5 bases to trimming and J lost 5 bases; unmatched junction nucleotides: 2. The CDR3 loop reads CASSRGQENIQYF. CDR3 nucleotides: TGTGCCAGCAGCCGGGGACAGGAAAACATTCAGTACTTC.

The V call is TRBV6-5, the J call TRBJ1-6; D perhaps matches TRBD1 (6 bases). The CDR3 length is 15 residues. The germline V gene has CDR1 MNHEY and CDR2 SVGAGI. Trimming took off 6 bases at V and 6 bases at J, with 15 bases between the two ends. CDR3: CASRPRTALNSPLHF. The CDR3, as DNA: TGTGCCAGCAGACCTAGGACAGCTCTTAATTCACCCCTCCACTTT.